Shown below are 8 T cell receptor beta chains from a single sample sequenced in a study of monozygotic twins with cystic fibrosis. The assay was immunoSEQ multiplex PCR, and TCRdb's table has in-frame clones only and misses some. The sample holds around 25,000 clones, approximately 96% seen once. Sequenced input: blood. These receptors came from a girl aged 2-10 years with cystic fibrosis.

The DNA for the CDR3 is TGTGCCAGCAGTCCAGGGGTAAATTCACCCCTCCACTTT. It encodes CASSPGVNSPLHF. The chain employs TRBV2 and TRBJ1-6, with D tentatively TRBD1 (6 bases). CDR1 and CDR2 from the germline V gene are SNHLY and FYNNEI. The CDR3 consists of 13 residues. Trimming left V 5 bases short and J 7 bases short, with 9 bases between.

The CDR3 DNA reads TGTGCCAGCAGTTCCCGTACGGAACCTGAAGCTTTCTTT. This codes for CASSSRTEPEAFF. The J gene is TRBJ1-1, the V gene TRBV7-9; D unresolved. CDR1 is SEHNR, CDR2 FQNEAQ, per germline (reference sequence). This CDR3 contains 13 residues. V was shortened by 6 bases and J by 6 bases, with 14 bases between the two germline ends.

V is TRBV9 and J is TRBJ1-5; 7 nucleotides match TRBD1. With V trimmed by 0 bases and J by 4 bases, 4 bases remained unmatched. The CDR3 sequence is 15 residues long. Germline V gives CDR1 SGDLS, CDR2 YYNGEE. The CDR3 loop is CASSVAGQKNQPQHF. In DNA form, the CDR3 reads TGTGCCAGCAGCGTAGCGGGACAGAAAAATCAGCCCCAGCATTTT.

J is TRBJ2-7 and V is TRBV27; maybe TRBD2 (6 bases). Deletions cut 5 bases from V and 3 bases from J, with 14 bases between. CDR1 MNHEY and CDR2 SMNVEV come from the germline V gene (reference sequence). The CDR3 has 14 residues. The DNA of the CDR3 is TGTGCCAGCAGTATAGCGGAGGGGCACTACGAGCAGTACTTC. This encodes CASSIAEGHYEQYF.

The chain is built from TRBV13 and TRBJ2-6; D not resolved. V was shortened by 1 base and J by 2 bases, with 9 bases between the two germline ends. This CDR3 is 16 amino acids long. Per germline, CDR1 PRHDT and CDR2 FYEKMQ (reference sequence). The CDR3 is CASSLEFGAGANVLTF. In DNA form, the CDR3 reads TGTGCCAGCAGCTTAGAGTTTGGGGCTGGGGCCAACGTCCTGACTTTC.

The chain's CDR3 is CASSYSSGMAGELFF. In nucleotides, the CDR3 is TGTGCCAGCAGTTATTCTAGCGGGATGGCCGGGGAGCTGTTTTTT. The gene calls are TRBV6-5 and TRBJ2-2; 9 bases map to TRBD2. The CDR3 extends over 15 amino acids. Germline-derived CDR1 and CDR2 are MNHEY and SVGAGI. After removal of 3 bases from V and 6 bases from J, the junction contained 5 bases not matched to a gene.

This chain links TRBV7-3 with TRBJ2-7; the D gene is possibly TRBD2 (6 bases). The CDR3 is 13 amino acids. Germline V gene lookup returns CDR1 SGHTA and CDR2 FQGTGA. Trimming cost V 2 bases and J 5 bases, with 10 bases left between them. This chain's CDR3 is CASSLGTENEQYF. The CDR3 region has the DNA TGTGCCAGCAGCTTAGGGACTGAGAACGAGCAGTACTTC.

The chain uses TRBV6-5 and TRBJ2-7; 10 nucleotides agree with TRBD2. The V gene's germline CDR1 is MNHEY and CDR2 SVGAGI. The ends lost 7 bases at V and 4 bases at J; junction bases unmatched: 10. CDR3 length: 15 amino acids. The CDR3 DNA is TGTGCCAGCACCCCAGGGGAGCGGGAGGGTTACGAGCAGTACTTC. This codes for CASTPGEREGYEQYF.